Shown below are 27 T cell receptor beta chains from a single sample sequenced in a study of T cell responses to AZD1222 COVID-19 vaccine. The table came from immunoSEQ multiplex PCR; TCRdb's copy has only in-frame clones and leaves some out. The data contain over 150,000 clones, under 95% of them seen just once; the ten biggest clones take up roughly 1%. Here the sequenced sample was peripheral blood, taken 28 days after the second AZD1222 dose. The receptors stem from an adult who received the AZD1222 COVID-19 vaccine.

The rearrangement links TRBV4-3 to TRBJ1-4; the D is unclear. The CDR3 totals 14 residues. Germline V lookup: CDR1 LGHNA, CDR2 YSLEER. Trimming pared 1 base from V and 7 bases from J, leaving 10 bases between. The CDR3 DNA sequence: TGCGCCAGCAGCCAAGGTCAGGAAGGTGAAAAACTGTTTTTT. Translation gives CASSQGQEGEKLFF.

The V and J genes are TRBV25-1 and TRBJ1-2; a weak D match, TRBD1 (6 bases). The germline CDR1 and CDR2 sequences are MGHDK and SYGVNS. The CDR3 totals 15 residues. V lost 6 bases and J 6 bases, leaving 20 bases between the germline ends. CDR3 amino acids: CASRVSGGGHDGYTF. CDR3 in DNA: TGTGCCAGCAGAGTATCGGGGGGCGGCCACGATGGCTACACCTTC.

The chain carries TRBV7-2 and TRBJ1-2; 12 bases match TRBD1. The CDR3 has 16 residues. Per the germline V gene, CDR1 is SGHTA and CDR2 is FQGNSA. The junction had 6 bases not matched to a gene; V was cut back by 1 base and J by 6 bases. CDR3 loop: CASSLVGTGGGNGYTF. In nucleotides, the CDR3 is TGTGCCAGCAGCTTAGTAGGGACAGGGGGCGGAAATGGCTACACCTTC. Combining the CDR3 with reference TRBV7-2 and TRBJ1-2 gives the whole variable domain GAGVSQSPSNKVTEKGKDVELRCDPISGHTALYWYRQSLGQGLEFLIYFQGNSAPDKSGLPSDRFSAERTGGSVSTLTIQRTQQEDSAVYLCASSLVGTGGGNGYTFGSGTRLTVV.

V is TRBV10-1 and J is TRBJ1-1; D unclear. The germline V gene encodes CDR1 WNHNN and CDR2 SYGVQD (reference sequence). The CDR3 is made up of 13 amino acids. The ends were cut back, 0 bases at V and 7 bases at J, with 9 bases in the middle. DNA for the CDR3: TGCGCCAGCAGTGAGTCCCCGGGGAGTGAAGCTTTCTTT. As protein: CASSESPGSEAFF.

This clone showed up just a few times. The chain joins TRBV12-3 or TRBV12-4 to TRBJ2-5, with D perhaps matching TRBD1 (5 bases). The V and J ends lost 5 bases and 1 base respectively, with 8 bases between them. The CDR3 sequence is 13 residues long. The CDR3 DNA reads as TGTGCCAGCAGTACAGGAGTCCAAGAGACCCAGTACTTC. Translated, it gives CASSTGVQETQYF.

V gene TRBV6-6 combines with J gene TRBJ1-2; 11 bases map to TRBD1. This CDR3 comprises 15 residues. The V and J ends lost 4 bases and 4 bases, in that order; junction bases with no gene match: 5. The germline V gene has CDR1 MNHNY and CDR2 SVGAGI (reference sequence). CDR3 bases: TGTGCCAGCAGTTCCTCGGACAGGGGGCTCTATGGCTACACCTTC. Translating gives CASSSSDRGLYGYTF.

V usage is TRBV9 and J usage is TRBJ2-7, with D possibly called TRBD1 or TRBD2 (5 bases each). Trimming removed 0 bases from V and 2 bases from J, with 9 bases in between. The CDR3 runs 14 residues. Germline CDR1 SGDLS, CDR2 YYNGEE. The CDR3: CASSVDGGTYEQYF. The DNA for the CDR3 is TGTGCCAGCAGCGTAGATGGGGGAACCTACGAGCAGTACTTC.

The chain recombines TRBV28 with TRBJ2-7; TRBD1 is a possible D gene (6 bases). This CDR3 has 16 amino acids. V lost 3 bases and J 6 bases, leaving 21 bases between the germline ends. Germline loops: CDR1 MDHEN, CDR2 SYDVKM. The CDR3 protein is CASSLPGSLKGGEQYF. The DNA of the CDR3 is TGTGCCAGCAGTTTGCCGGGGTCGCTCAAAGGGGGCGAGCAGTACTTC.

The V gene is TRBV3-1 (or the pseudogene TRBV3-2), the J gene TRBJ1-1, with D possibly TRBD1 on 5 matching bases. Trimming shortened V by 2 bases and J by 4 bases, and 11 bases separated the two germline ends. The CDR3 is 14 residues long. The germline V gene encodes CDR1 LGHDT and CDR2 YNNKEL (reference sequence). DNA for the CDR3: TGTGCCAGCAGCCAATGGGGCTCGGTCACTGAAGCTTTCTTT. Translation gives CASSQWGSVTEAFF.

The chain carries TRBV24-1 and TRBJ1-5; D is undetermined. Germline CDR1 KGHDR, CDR2 SFDVKD. V shed 3 bases and J shed 2 bases, with 1 base lying between them. The CDR3 has 12 residues. The DNA of the CDR3 is TGTGCCACCAGTGATGGCAATCAGCCCCAGCATTTT. It translates to CATSDGNQPQHF.

This rearrangement joins TRBV5-4 to TRBJ1-2; 8 positions match TRBD1. Germline CDR1 SGHNT, CDR2 YYREEE (reference sequence). This CDR3 is built from 15 residues. J was trimmed by 6 bases and V by 4 bases; bases with no gene match: 11. CDR3 loop: CASSHRTGRVDGYTF. The CDR3, as DNA: TGTGCCAGCAGCCACAGGACAGGGAGAGTAGATGGCTACACCTTC.

V and J are TRBV3-1 (or the pseudogene TRBV3-2) and TRBJ2-7; D may be TRBD2 (6 bases). The CDR3 sequence is 18 residues long. Germline lookup yields CDR1 LGHDT and CDR2 YNNKEL (reference sequence). Trimming cost V 0 bases and J 0 bases, with 18 bases left between them. In nucleotides, the CDR3 is TGTGCCAGCAGCCAAGAGCAAAAAAGGGAGGACCGCTCCTACGAGCAGTACTTC. Translating it yields CASSQEQKREDRSYEQYF.

V gene TRBV3-1 (or the pseudogene TRBV3-2) combines with J gene TRBJ1-3, with 7 nucleotides matching TRBD1. J lost 0 bases, V lost 0 bases, and 5 bases had no gene match. The CDR3 sequence is 17 residues long. CDR1 and CDR2 (germline): LGHDT, YNNKEL (reference sequence). In DNA, the CDR3 is TGTGCCAGCAGCCAAGATCAGGGGGTAGGCTCTGGAAACACCATATATTTT. Translated, it gives CASSQDQGVGSGNTIYF.

The rearrangement uses TRBV28 and TRBJ1-5; D remains unclear. V gave up 3 bases and J gave up 3 bases, with 15 bases separating them. The germline CDR1 and CDR2 sequences are MDHEN and SYDVKM. The CDR3 length is 16 residues. CDR3 DNA sequence: TGTGCCAGCAGTTTCTCGTTCGGAGGTTACAATCAGCCCCAGCATTTT. Translating it yields CASSFSFGGYNQPQHF.

This sequence joins TRBV28 and TRBJ1-5; D call uncertain. Germline V gene lookup returns CDR1 MDHEN and CDR2 SYDVKM. The CDR3 totals 14 residues. Trimming cost V 0 bases and J 3 bases, with 6 bases left between them. This CDR3 reads CASSLWGNNQPQHF. The CDR3 coding sequence is TGTGCCAGCAGTTTATGGGGCAACAATCAGCCCCAGCATTTT. The full variable domain, completed using reference TRBV28 and TRBJ1-5, is DVKVTQSSRYLVKRTGEKVFLECVQDMDHENMFWYRQDPGLGLRLIYFSYDVKMKEKGDIPEGYSVSREKKERFSLILESASTNQTSMYLCASSLWGNNQPQHFGDGTRLSIL.

V usage is TRBV27 and J usage is TRBJ1-2; no definite D call. The CDR3 is 15 amino acids. Germline CDR1 reads MNHEY; CDR2 reads SMNVEV (reference sequence). Trimming left V 1 base short and J 7 bases short, with 16 bases between. The CDR3 loop is CASSLYGPIPLGYTF. CDR3 bases: TGTGCCAGCAGTTTATACGGTCCGATCCCCCTTGGCTACACCTTC.

The chain employs TRBV20-1 and TRBJ2-7; 7 bases are a match to TRBD2. Trimming cost V 6 bases and J 5 bases; bases outside gene matches: 4. Germline V lookup: CDR1 DFQATT, CDR2 SNEGSKA (reference sequence). The CDR3 length is 11 residues. The CDR3 here is CSAGTTDEQYF. The CDR3 DNA reads as TGCAGTGCCGGGACTACAGACGAGCAGTACTTC.

In this sample, this clone turned up once. The chain combines TRBV28 with TRBJ1-1; possibly TRBD1 for D (5 bases). V lost 6 bases, J lost 2 bases, and 13 bases lay in between. Germline CDR1 MDHEN, CDR2 SYDVKM. The CDR3 covers 14 residues. DNA for the CDR3: TGTGCCAGCAGCCCTGCCCAGGGTAACACTGAAGCTTTCTTT. Its translation is CASSPAQGNTEAFF.

V gene TRBV14 combines with J gene TRBJ2-5; 7 positions match TRBD2. V trimming: 0 bases; J trimming: 2 bases; junction bases outside the gene matches: 9. Germline-derived CDR1 and CDR2 are SGHDN and FVKESK. The CDR3 is 17 residues long. The CDR3, as DNA: TGTGCCAGCAGCCAAGATCCTCCAGCGGGGCAACAAGAGACCCAGTACTTC. It is translated as CASSQDPPAGQQETQYF.

The rearrangement uses TRBV12-3 or TRBV12-4 and TRBJ2-7; D is perhaps TRBD2 (5 bases). The CDR3 loop spans 12 amino acids. Trimming shortened V by 0 bases and J by 6 bases, and 6 bases separated the two germline ends. The chain's CDR3 is CASSLAGVEQYF. CDR3 DNA sequence: TGTGCCAGCAGTTTAGCCGGGGTCGAGCAGTACTTC.

This clone was picked up one time. The chain carries TRBV12-3 or TRBV12-4 and TRBJ1-2; D uncertain. This CDR3 contains 11 residues. Trimming cost V 2 bases and J 7 bases, with 5 bases left between them. CDR3 residues: CASSLSGGYTF. CDR3 in DNA: TGTGCCAGCAGTTTATCAGGTGGCTACACCTTC.

The chain joins TRBV4-2 to TRBJ2-1; 8 positions agree with TRBD2. Losses at the gene ends were 1 base for V and 4 bases for J; bases not matched to a gene: 3. The CDR3 totals 15 residues. Per germline, CDR1 LGHNA and CDR2 YNFKEQ. The CDR3: CASSQAASGYNEQFF. CDR3 nucleotides: TGTGCCAGCAGCCAAGCGGCTAGCGGGTACAATGAGCAGTTCTTC.

The V gene is TRBV28, the J gene TRBJ2-3; D gene unclear. Between the trimmed V and J ends, which lost 6 bases and 2 bases, there was a span of 9 bases. The germline CDR1 and CDR2 sequences are MDHEN and SYDVKM. This CDR3 is built from 13 residues. The CDR3 nucleotides are TGTGCCAGCAGAGGCGGACCCACAGATACGCAGTATTTT. Protein product: CASRGGPTDTQYF.

The rearrangement links TRBV7-9 to TRBJ2-2; no firm D call. This CDR3 is built from 13 residues. The V end lost 3 bases, the J end lost 5 bases, and 7 bases lay between the germline ends. CDR1 is SEHNR, CDR2 FQNEAQ, per germline (reference sequence). In DNA, the CDR3 is TGTGCCAGCAGCTTGATAGGGACCGGGGAGCTGTTTTTT. Translation gives CASSLIGTGELFF.

V is TRBV6-2 or TRBV6-3 and J is TRBJ1-2; perhaps TRBD1 as D (5 bases). CDR1 is MNHEY, CDR2 SVGEGT, per germline. Trimming took off 2 bases at V and 2 bases at J, with 6 bases between the two ends. The CDR3 consists of 13 residues. CDR3 nucleotides: TGTGCCAGCAGTTACCAGGGCAACTATGGCTACACCTTC. Its translation: CASSYQGNYGYTF.

This rearrangement joins TRBV9 to TRBJ1-6; 11 bases agree with TRBD1. CDR3 size: 16 residues. Trimming removed 4 bases from V and 6 bases from J; junction bases left unmatched: 6. From germline, CDR1 is SGDLS and CDR2 YYNGEE. As DNA, the CDR3 is TGTGCCAGCAGCTTATTGGACAGGGGGCTTAATTCACCCCTCCACTTT. As protein: CASSLLDRGLNSPLHF.

The sample holds a few counts of this clone. The chain has TRBV28 and TRBJ1-1; no firm D call. The germline CDR1 and CDR2 sequences are MDHEN and SYDVKM. The CDR3 is made up of 13 amino acids. Trimming left V 4 bases short and J 3 bases short, with 9 bases between. The CDR3 nucleotides read TGTGCCAGCAGTTCTTGGGTGTACACTGAAGCTTTCTTT. Translated, it gives CASSSWVYTEAFF.